The source of this T cell receptor beta chain is a study of shared clonotypes between healthy human individuals (dated by TCRdb to about 2020). Turning to the overall study: The cohort included a few men and a couple of women between 18 and 49 years of age. To estimate repertoire size and how much clonotypes are shared between individuals, the study performed deep sequencing of blood TCR repertoires from a handful of healthy adults. Per donor, three plates each were used for CD4 naive and CD4 memory, two for CD8 naive, and one for CD8 memory. Libraries were prepared and TCR repertoires were sequenced by different laboratories using diverse techniques, in order to increase sequencing depth and limit assay-specific biases. Leukapheresis yielded between about 0.94 and 8.9 billion PBMCs per donor. On the study overall, not on this receptor specifically: Across several donors, roughly 5.4% of naive CD4, over 3% of naive CD8, about 2.3% of memory CD4, and approximately 0.4% of memory CD8 clonotypes were shared. Pairwise subsampling led to the expectation that sequencing depth would affect the degree of clonotype sharing among donors. The small number of donors limited the genetic and exposure-history diversity represented. Sampling was restricted to blood, and TCR repertoires in tissue are likely to differ from TCR repertoires in blood. Compared with non-shared clonotypes, clonotypes shared by all four sorted-subset donors had higher generation probabilities. Larger estimated clonotype richness was generally found for naive subsets than for memory subsets. Rarefaction of sorted-subset datasets indicated incomplete sequencing despite the large sequencing depth.

TCR CDR3 regions were amplified from genomic DNA by multiplex PCR using the deep immunoSEQ assay. Extracted genomic DNA from each cell subset was distributed evenly across all wells of several immunoSEQ 96-well plates, and each plate was treated as a replicate. For sorted subsets, 200 to 250 ng of genomic DNA, equivalent to around 31,000 T cell genomes, went into each replicate PCR. Purified libraries were quantified with a Qubit 3.0 fluorometer, sized on a Bioanalyzer 2100, and re-quantified with the KAPA Library Quantification kit. Every immunoSEQ 96-well plate was sequenced on a separate single-read 150-cycle Illumina NextSeq 550 flow cell. The source study handled its data this way. Because only junctional sequences without quality scores were contained in the immunoSEQ output, filtering matching that applied to full-length reads could not be performed. To assign V/J genes and CDR3, sequences were annotated using PyIR, a Python wrapper for IgBLAST v1.9, with IMGT germline references. Any read was removed if the V/J assignment was weak (E-value above 1e-6), the CDR3 was missing, or the read contained stop codons, out-of-frame junctions, or ambiguous translated residues. V3J clonotypes were defined as sequences sharing an identical inferred V gene, J gene, and CDR3 amino acid sequence. Percentage overlap between repertoires was calculated by dividing the number of shared unique clonotypes by the size of the smaller repertoire. Repertoire richness was assessed with RTK rarefaction, the Chao1 estimator, and Recon v2.1 estimates of unobserved clonotypes. Generation probabilities for all TCRbeta clonotypes obtained by the gDNA method from several donors were computed using OLGA. TCRdb took this table from immuneACCESS and kept in-frame rearrangements with V and J called. Such tables lack part of the clones; where checked against another copy, unresolved V genes explain under half of the gap, and the rest is unexplained. That table furnishes V, J and clone size, whereas the DNA furnished D and trimming. The sample table holds under 2.5 million clones, of which 85% to 95% were seen once. Clones ranked in the top ten supply approximately 0.4% of the sample.

A word on this clone: The clone's antigen remains unknown. No clone much larger than this one lies a single base away; base qualities are absent.

The donors were healthy, HIV-negative adults who had no recently reported acute infections or vaccinations. Every donor was a Caucasian adult living in Nashville, Tennessee, USA. Magnetic negative selection was used to enrich CD4+ T cells, after which naive cells were positively selected on CD45RA and the negative fraction became the memory subset. After blood collection by leukapheresis, PBMCs were isolated using Ficoll-Histopaque density gradient centrifugation and then cryopreserved in the vapor phase of liquid nitrogen. Analytical flow cytometry was used to check the purity and quantity of every magnetically sorted T cell population. Genomic DNA was isolated from every sorted fraction and measured by UV absorbance on a Nanodrop 2000c. V drops 0 bases and J drops 9 bases, leaving 16 bases in between. Spanning cysteine to phenylalanine, the CDR3 consists of 14 amino acids. Just the 42-base CDR3 DNA is kept, in frame starting at base 1. According to the germline V gene (reference sequence), CDR1 reads SGHNT and CDR2 reads YYREEE.

This sequence originates from a man between 18 and 35 years old in good health. Some clones in this sample may be carry-over from other donors' samples. The sequenced sample consisted of naive CD4+ T cells from PBMCs. The cell subset or site label here, explained by the study, means: CD45RA+ positively selected. This sequence uses TRBV5-4 and TRBJ2-7; a tentative D call is TRBD2 (5 bases match). The nucleotides are TGTGCCAGCAGCTTGGGCCCACTAGAACTTGGGCAGTACTTC. This encodes CASSLGPLELGQYF.